The 13 T cell receptor beta chains reported below all come from one sample, sequenced in a study of cytomegalovirus exposure and HLA in healthy donors (dated by TCRdb to the late 2010s). The library came from the immunoSEQ multiplex PCR assay. Imported from immuneACCESS, the table was reduced by TCRdb to in-frame sequences with V and J called. These copies leave out some clones; in studies compared against another copy, an unresolved V gene accounts for under half, and the cause of the remainder is not known. Across this sample there are about 280,000 clones, with approximately 86% seen only once. The ten largest account for over 0.95% of the sample. Material for sequencing was PBMCs. The receptors come from a woman aged 18-29 years in good health and CMV-seronegative.

This rearrangement joins TRBV6-1 to TRBJ1-2, with 7 bases lining up with TRBD1. Germline CDR1 is MNHNS and CDR2 is SASEGT. With V trimmed by 6 bases and J by 4 bases, 5 bases remained unmatched. The CDR3 totals 13 residues. The DNA of the CDR3 is TGTGCCAGCAGCGCCGACAGGGCCTATGGCTACACCTTC. This translates into CASSADRAYGYTF.

This clone was observed a handful of times. The J gene is TRBJ1-1, the V gene TRBV4-2; tentatively, D is TRBD1 (6 bases). The CDR3 is 16 amino acids. CDR1 and CDR2 (germline): LGHNA, YNFKEQ. Trimming shortened V by 3 bases and J by 0 bases, and 14 bases separated the two germline ends. CDR3 coding DNA: TGTGCCAGCAGCCAGAATGGGGGCAGCATGAACACTGAAGCTTTCTTT. Protein: CASSQNGGSMNTEAFF.

The gene calls are TRBV7-9 and TRBJ1-2; 10 nucleotides match TRBD1. Germline values: CDR1 SEHNR, CDR2 FQNEAQ (reference sequence). Trimming took 0 bases from V and 2 from J; bases not matched to a gene: 3. The CDR3 covers 16 residues. The CDR3 protein is CASSLAPDRGNYGYTF. In DNA form, the CDR3 reads TGTGCCAGCAGCTTAGCGCCGGACAGGGGGAACTATGGCTACACCTTC.

The CDR3 sequence: CASSLEQGAYGYTF. The DNA for the CDR3 is TGTGCCAGCAGCTTAGAACAGGGGGCCTATGGCTACACCTTC. The chain has TRBV7-9 and TRBJ1-2, with 9 bases that match TRBD1. V was clipped by 1 base and J by 4 bases; unmatched bases: 1. This CDR3 has 14 residues. Per germline, CDR1 SEHNR and CDR2 FQNEAQ (reference sequence).

V is TRBV15 and J is TRBJ2-1, with 7 bases aligning to TRBD2. With 1 base clipped from V and 2 bases from J, the junction kept 11 bases outside the gene matches. The CDR3 contains 18 residues. In germline, CDR1 is LNHNV, CDR2 YYDKDF (reference sequence). Here the CDR3 reads CATSRAREKGTTYNEQFF. The CDR3 nucleotides are TGTGCCACCAGCAGAGCTCGAGAGAAAGGGACTACCTACAATGAGCAGTTCTTC. Full variable domain (outside the CDR3, taken from reference TRBV15 and TRBJ2-1): DAMVIQNPRYQVTQFGKPVTLSCSQTLNHNVMYWYQQKSSQAPKLLFHYYDKDFNNEADTPDNFQSRRPNTSFCFLDIRSPGLGDTAMYLCATSRAREKGTTYNEQFFGPGTRLTVL.

This clone was detected only once. The rearrangement links TRBV4-2 to TRBJ1-4, with D hard to call. This CDR3 region has 16 residues. From germline, CDR1 is LGHNA and CDR2 YNFKEQ. V dropped 1 base and J dropped 7 bases, with 16 bases sitting between them. CDR3: CASSQGRAGGLEKLFF. CDR3 bases: TGTGCCAGCAGCCAAGGGCGGGCAGGAGGCCTTGAAAAACTGTTTTTT.

This clone was picked up a small number of times. The chain carries TRBV10-2 and TRBJ1-1; D might be TRBD1 (5 bases). From germline, CDR1 is WSHSY and CDR2 SAAADI. There are 12 residues in the CDR3. Trimming stripped 7 bases from V and 0 bases from J, with 6 bases between. CDR3 DNA: TGCGCCAGCACAGGGATGAACACTGAAGCTTTCTTT. Translating gives CASTGMNTEAFF.

V usage is TRBV27 and J usage is TRBJ2-3; D not certain. V was pared by 2 bases and J by 0 bases, with 6 bases between. This CDR3 has 14 residues. Germline V gene sequence: CDR1 MNHEY, CDR2 SMNVEV (reference sequence). The CDR3 spells CASSLLSSTDTQYF. In nucleotides, the CDR3 is TGTGCCAGCAGTTTACTCTCTAGCACAGATACGCAGTATTTT.

The rearrangement joins TRBV9 to TRBJ1-2; D possibly corresponds to TRBD1 (6 bases). The CDR3 is 14 amino acids. Germline CDR1 and CDR2: SGDLS and YYNGEE. V dropped 4 bases and J dropped 1 base, with 11 bases sitting between them. CDR3 nucleotides: TGTGCCAGCAGCCCCGGACAGATTAACTATGGCTACACCTTC. Protein: CASSPGQINYGYTF. The variable domain in full, with the rest retrieved from reference TRBV9 and TRBJ1-2, is DSGVTQTPKHLITATGQRVTLRCSPRSGDLSVYWYQQSLDQGLQFLIQYYNGEERAKGNILERFSAQQFPDLHSELNLSSLELGDSALYFCASSPGQINYGYTFGSGTRLTVV.

This clone was seen only once. Here the CDR3 DNA reads TGTGCCAGCTCACCGGGCGGGCGTCACACCGGGGAGCTGTTTTTT. Translated, it gives CASSPGGRHTGELFF. The rearrangement joins TRBV18 to TRBJ2-2; a weak D match, TRBD2 (5 bases). Germline CDR1 reads KGHSH; CDR2 reads LQKENI. This CDR3 spans 15 amino acids. V gave up 3 bases and J gave up 3 bases, with 11 bases separating them.

CDR3 in amino acids: CASSENGGRDQPQHF. CDR3 sequence (DNA): TGTGCCAGCAGTGAAAACGGGGGACGGGACCAGCCCCAGCATTTT. V gene TRBV2 combines with J gene TRBJ1-5; TRBD1 might be the D (5 bases). This CDR3 is 15 amino acids long. V lost 2 bases to trimming and J lost 7 bases, with 15 bases between them. The V gene's germline CDR1 is SNHLY and CDR2 FYNNEI. Full variable domain (rest looked up from reference TRBV2 and TRBJ1-5): EPEVTQTPSHQVTQMGQEVILRCVPISNHLYFYWYRQILGQKVEFLVSFYNNEISEKSEIFDDQFSVERPDGSNFTLKIRSTKLEDSAMYFCASSENGGRDQPQHFGDGTRLSIL.

The genes are TRBV6-1 and TRBJ2-4, with D unclear. There are 15 residues in the CDR3. Germline values: CDR1 MNHNS, CDR2 SASEGT. Trimming took 6 bases from V and 0 from J, leaving 12 bases between them. Here the CDR3 DNA reads TGTGCCAGCAGGCATGAGAGCCTAGCCAAAAACATTCAGTACTTC. Encoded protein: CASRHESLAKNIQYF.

This chain uses TRBV25-1 with TRBJ2-2; no definite D call. Germline V gene lookup returns CDR1 MGHDK and CDR2 SYGVNS. The CDR3 has 12 amino acids. Deletions cut 5 bases from V and 6 bases from J, with 7 bases between. The CDR3 spells CASSMSPGELFF. CDR3 DNA sequence: TGTGCCAGCAGTATGAGCCCCGGGGAGCTGTTTTTT.